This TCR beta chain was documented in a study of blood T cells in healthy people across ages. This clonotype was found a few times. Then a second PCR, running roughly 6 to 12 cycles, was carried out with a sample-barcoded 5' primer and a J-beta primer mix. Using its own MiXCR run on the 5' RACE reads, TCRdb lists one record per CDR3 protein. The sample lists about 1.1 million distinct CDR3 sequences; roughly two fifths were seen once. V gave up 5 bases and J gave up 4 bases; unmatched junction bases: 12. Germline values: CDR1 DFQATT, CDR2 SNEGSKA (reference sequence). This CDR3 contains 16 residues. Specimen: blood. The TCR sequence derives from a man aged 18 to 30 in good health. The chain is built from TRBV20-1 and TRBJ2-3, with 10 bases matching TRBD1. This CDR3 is CSAGPNSGQGSDTQYF. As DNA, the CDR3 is TGCAGTGCTGGACCGAATTCGGGACAGGGGTCAGATACGCAGTATTTT.